These 21 T cell receptor beta chains were all obtained from the same sample, sequenced in a study of radiation and T cells in renal cell carcinoma (dated by TCRdb to the early 2020s). To prepare the library, the immunoSEQ multiplex PCR assay was applied. TCRdb stores this immuneACCESS table with in-frame sequences only. Part of the clones is absent; in the studies checked, under half of the shortfall reflects unresolved V genes, and no reason is known for the rest. Here the sample has 75,000 to 90,000 clones; roughly 87% occur a single time. The ten largest clones add up to nearly 6% of the sample. The label giving this sample's time point can be read as: blood 4 weeks post-SBRT, at nephrectomy. The treatment or condition label, read with the paper, signifies: 15 Gy SBRT to primary tumor, nephrectomy 4 weeks later. The input for sequencing was blood, taken from a patient whose treatment included radiotherapy and nephrectomy. The receptors here all came from a woman aged 70-85 years with renal cell carcinoma.

The chain's CDR3 is CASSDKADPSGYTF. The DNA of the CDR3 is TGTGCCAGCAGCGACAAAGCAGACCCATCTGGCTACACCTTC. The chain combines TRBV7-8 with TRBJ1-2; D is uncertain. With 5 bases removed from V and 7 bases from J, the gap between germline ends came to 17 bases. Germline CDR1 and CDR2: SGHVS and FQNEAQ. This CDR3 spans 14 amino acids. Together with reference TRBV7-8 and TRBJ1-2, the CDR3 gives the full variable domain: GAGVSQSPRYKVAKRGQDVALRCDPISGHVSLFWYQQALGQGPEFLTYFQNEAQLDKSGLPSDRFFAERPEGSVSTLKIQRTQQEDSAVYLCASSDKADPSGYTFGSGTRLTVV.

The V gene is TRBV21-1, the J gene TRBJ1-6; the table's D call, TRBD1, has no DNA check behind it. TRBV21-1 is labeled a pseudogene. This CDR3 has 15 amino acids. The CDR3 nucleotides are TGTGCCAGCAGCTACCGGGACAGGGAAATTTCACCCCTCCACTTT. This codes for CASSYRDREISPLHF.

This chain links TRBV6-1 with TRBJ2-3; either TRBD1 or TRBD2 may fit D (5 bases each). The germline gives CDR1 MNHNS, CDR2 SASEGT. This CDR3 comprises 16 residues. V was trimmed by 4 bases and J by 7 bases, leaving 21 bases between them. The CDR3 DNA reads as TGTGCCAGCAGTGCGCCCGGGACGGGGCTTAGGAATACGCAGTATTTT. Translating gives CASSAPGTGLRNTQYF.

The J gene is TRBJ2-2, the V gene TRBV19, with D uncertain. Trimming took 5 bases from V and 4 from J, leaving 14 bases between them. The CDR3 has 15 residues. Germline values: CDR1 LNHDA, CDR2 SQIVND (reference sequence). The CDR3 reads CASSSRPQSTGELFF. CDR3 in DNA: TGTGCCAGTAGTTCCCGACCCCAGAGCACCGGGGAGCTGTTTTTT.

J is TRBJ1-6 and V is TRBV9; D uncertain. The CDR3 sequence is 16 residues long. Germline CDR1 is SGDLS and CDR2 is YYNGEE. Trimming took off 3 bases at V and 7 bases at J, with 17 bases between the two ends. The CDR3 coding sequence is TGTGCCAGCAGCGCTCATCCGGGTTCCTTAAATTCACCCCTCCACTTT. Its protein product is CASSAHPGSLNSPLHF.

This clone was detected only once. CDR3 protein: CAWSPRGRELYGYTF. The DNA of the CDR3 is TGTGCCTGGAGTCCACGGGGTAGGGAACTCTATGGCTACACCTTC. The chain recombines TRBV30 with TRBJ1-2; D is uncertain. Trimming cost V 2 bases and J 4 bases, with 17 bases left between them. The CDR3 extends over 15 amino acids. Germline V lookup: CDR1 GTSNPN, CDR2 SVGIG (reference sequence).

The chain carries TRBV15 and TRBJ1-1; tentatively, D is TRBD1 (5 bases). Germline values: CDR1 LNHNV, CDR2 YYDKDF (reference sequence). The CDR3 sequence is 13 residues long. Trimming removed 3 bases at V and 7 bases at J, with 12 bases between. The CDR3: CATSSEGDSEAFF. The CDR3 DNA is TGTGCCACCAGCAGTGAAGGGGATAGTGAAGCTTTCTTT. Based on the CDR3 plus reference TRBV15 and TRBJ1-1, the full variable domain is DAMVIQNPRYQVTQFGKPVTLSCSQTLNHNVMYWYQQKSSQAPKLLFHYYDKDFNNEADTPDNFQSRRPNTSFCFLDIRSPGLGDTAMYLCATSSEGDSEAFFGQGTRLTVV.

This chain links TRBV5-4 with TRBJ2-5; 7 bases line up with TRBD1. Losses at the gene ends were 4 bases for V and 2 bases for J; bases not matched to a gene: 5. Germline V gene lookup returns CDR1 SGHNT and CDR2 YYREEE (reference sequence). The CDR3 sequence is 14 residues long. The CDR3 DNA sequence: TGTGCCAGCAGCCTGGGGACAGTACAAGAGACCCAGTACTTC. Its translation is CASSLGTVQETQYF.

The chain combines TRBV5-1 with TRBJ1-5; no firm D call. The germline V gene encodes CDR1 SGHRS and CDR2 YFSETQ. The CDR3 has 14 amino acids. Trimming left V 0 bases short and J 0 bases short, with 4 bases between. CDR3 region: CASSLDTSNQPQHF. CDR3 in DNA: TGCGCCAGCAGCTTGGACACTAGCAATCAGCCCCAGCATTTT.

The CDR3 spells CASSQAGGPMNTEAFF. In DNA, the CDR3 is TGTGCCAGCAGCCAAGCGGGGGGCCCCATGAACACTGAAGCTTTCTTT. The V gene is TRBV14, the J gene TRBJ1-1, with D maybe TRBD1 (6 bases). CDR3 size: 16 residues. The V end lost 1 base, the J end lost 0 bases, and 12 bases lay between the germline ends. Germline lookup yields CDR1 SGHDN and CDR2 FVKESK.

The V and J genes are TRBV6-5 and TRBJ1-5; TRBD1 is a possible D gene (6 bases). V lost 6 bases and J lost 4, with 16 bases in between. The CDR3 sequence is 15 residues long. Germline-derived CDR1 and CDR2 are MNHEY and SVGAGI. The CDR3 DNA is TGTGCCAGCAGCCCTGTCGGGGGGGCGAATCAGCCCCAGCATTTT. Translation gives CASSPVGGANQPQHF.

The rearrangement links TRBV5-1 to TRBJ1-5; D is unresolved. V lost 0 bases and J lost 7, with 11 bases in between. Germline V gene data show CDR1 as SGHRS and CDR2 as YFSETQ. The CDR3 covers 14 residues. This CDR3 reads CASSLGETEQPQHF. The CDR3 DNA is TGCGCCAGCAGCTTGGGGGAAACTGAACAGCCCCAGCATTTT.

The chain recombines TRBV15 with TRBJ2-5, with D perhaps matching TRBD1 (6 bases). The CDR3 extends over 13 amino acids. V lost 4 bases and J 3 bases, leaving 9 bases between the germline ends. Germline values: CDR1 LNHNV, CDR2 YYDKDF (reference sequence). The CDR3 loop is CATSTNREETQYF. The DNA for the CDR3 is TGTGCCACCAGCACCAACAGGGAAGAGACCCAGTACTTC.

The V gene is TRBV28, the J gene TRBJ2-3, with 9 positions matching TRBD1. Germline-derived CDR1 and CDR2 are MDHEN and SYDVKM. The CDR3 has 15 amino acids. V lost 8 bases to trimming and J lost 6 bases; unmatched junction nucleotides: 12. CDR3 in amino acids: CASGSGTGLSDTQYF. The CDR3, as DNA: TGTGCCAGCGGATCCGGGACAGGGTTAAGTGATACGCAGTATTTT. Variable domain in full (rest from reference TRBV28 and TRBJ2-3): DVKVTQSSRYLVKRTGEKVFLECVQDMDHENMFWYRQDPGLGLRLIYFSYDVKMKEKGDIPEGYSVSREKKERFSLILESASTNQTSMYLCASGSGTGLSDTQYFGPGTRLTVL.

This chain links TRBV6-6 with TRBJ1-2, with TRBD1 matching over 9 bases. This CDR3 is 15 amino acids long. The ends lost 6 bases at V and 6 bases at J; junction bases unmatched: 11. In germline, CDR1 is MNHNY, CDR2 SVGAGI (reference sequence). This CDR3 is CASSRPGQGWDGYTF. The CDR3 DNA reads as TGTGCCAGCAGCCGACCGGGACAGGGATGGGATGGCTACACCTTC.

This rearrangement joins TRBV11-2 to TRBJ2-5; 15 nucleotides line up with TRBD2. The trim removed 3 bases at V and 5 bases at J, leaving 4 bases unmatched. The CDR3 is 16 amino acids. Germline CDR1 SGHAT, CDR2 FQNNGV. CDR3 nucleotide sequence: TGTGCCAGCAGCTTGAGGACTAGCGGGGGGGCCGAGACCCAGTACTTC. Its translation is CASSLRTSGGAETQYF.

This sequence joins TRBV29-1 and TRBJ1-4, with no clear D. V lost 1 base, J lost 5 bases, and 8 bases lay in between. The CDR3 length is 13 residues. The germline V gene has CDR1 SQVTM and CDR2 ANQGSEA. The CDR3 loop is CSVEVRRNEKLFF. The CDR3 coding sequence is TGCAGCGTTGAAGTCAGGAGAAATGAAAAACTGTTTTTT. Full variable domain (missing parts from reference TRBV29-1 and TRBJ1-4): SAVISQKPSRDICQRGTSLTIQCQVDSQVTMMFWYRQQPGQSLTLIATANQGSEATYESGFVIDKFPISRPNLTFSTLTVSNMSPEDSSIYLCSVEVRRNEKLFFGSGTQLSVL.

V usage is TRBV7-9 and J usage is TRBJ1-1; TRBD1 agrees at 7 bases. The CDR3 covers 15 residues. V lost 6 bases and J lost 1; bases outside the gene matches: 8. Germline V CDR1 and CDR2: SEHNR, FQNEAQ (reference sequence). This CDR3 reads CASSVQGSGNTEAFF. The DNA of the CDR3 is TGTGCCAGCAGTGTACAGGGGAGCGGGAACACTGAAGCTTTCTTT.

In its sample, this clone was seen a few times. The V call is TRBV5-4, the J call TRBJ1-1; 8 bases line up with TRBD1. Germline V gives CDR1 SGHNT, CDR2 YYREEE (reference sequence). The ends lost 4 bases at V and 4 bases at J; junction bases unmatched: 12. This CDR3 has 16 residues. Here the CDR3 DNA reads TGTGCCAGCAGCACCCCTAGGACAGGGCGGGGCACTGAAGCTTTCTTT. Its protein product is CASSTPRTGRGTEAFF.

The chain employs TRBV4-2 and TRBJ2-2, with D maybe TRBD2 (5 bases). The CDR3 is 14 amino acids. V dropped 6 bases and J dropped 2 bases, with 10 bases sitting between them. The germline gives CDR1 LGHNA, CDR2 YNFKEQ. The DNA for the CDR3 is TGTGCCAGCAGGTTGGAGGCCAACACCGGGGAGCTGTTTTTT. Its protein is CASRLEANTGELFF.

CDR3 bases: TGCGCCAGCAGCTTGGCGACAGGGCTCACTGAAGCTTTCTTT. Translating it yields CASSLATGLTEAFF. The V call is TRBV5-1, the J call TRBJ1-1; 7 bases map to TRBD1. CDR3 length: 14 amino acids. V shed 0 bases, J shed 4 bases, and the junction held 3 bases outside the gene matches. CDR1 and CDR2 from the germline V gene are SGHRS and YFSETQ.